These T cell receptor beta chains were read from a single sample in a study of identical twins. TCRdb analysed the 5' RACE reads with MiXCR anew, one entry per CDR3 protein. This table holds roughly 250,000 distinct CDR3 sequences, around 15% found once. The sample comprised memory (CD45RO+) T cells sorted from blood. These receptors all come from a woman between 18 and 30 years old in good health. The CDR3 runs from the conserved cysteine through the conserved F or W. Each record gives: CDR3 length, D gene, J gene, clone size, V gene, CDR3 protein, CDR3 DNA. The D gene is left open where the match is weak. Clone size is given for some rows only: seen once, a few or many times, or a class if the clone is expanded.

>14|NA|TRBJ1-5|NA|TRBV7-9
CASSLGPNNQPQHF
TGTGCCAGCAGCTTAGGACCGAACAATCAGCCCCAGCATTTT
>15|NA|TRBJ2-1|NA|TRBV18
CASSPPQSSYNEQFF
TGTGCCAGCTCACCACCCCAGAGCTCCTACAATGAGCAGTTCTTC
>13|NA|TRBJ1-4|many|TRBV30
CAGSGTLPAKLFF
TGTGCCGGTTCCGGGACTCTCCCTGCAAAACTGTTTTTT
>14|NA|TRBJ2-5|NA|TRBV24-1
CATSENELIGTQYF
TGTGCCACCAGTGAGAACGAGCTAATCGGGACCCAGTACTTC
>13|TRBD1|TRBJ2-5|once|TRBV19
CASSETGTGNQYF
TGTGCCAGTAGCGAAACCGGGACAGGCAACCAGTACTTC
>15|NA|TRBJ2-7|NA|TRBV7-8
CASSPQGQGLHEQYF
TGTGCCAGCAGCCCGCAGGGCCAAGGACTCCACGAGCAGTACTTC
>14|NA|TRBJ1-5|NA|TRBV20-1
CSASLQNSNQPQHF
TGCAGTGCTAGTCTCCAAAACAGCAATCAGCCCCAGCATTTT
>13|NA|TRBJ1-5|few|TRBV30
CAWSDSNNQPQHF
TGTGCCTGGTCGGACAGTAACAATCAGCCCCAGCATTTT
>15|NA|TRBJ2-1|few|TRBV4-3
CASSQILAMDAEQFF
TGCGCCAGCAGCCAGATACTAGCAATGGACGCTGAGCAGTTCTTC
>14|NA|TRBJ1-6|few|TRBV7-7
CASSSGLYNSPLHF
TGTGCTAGCAGCTCGGGACTGTATAATTCACCCCTCCACTTT
>15|TRBD2|TRBJ2-5|NA|TRBV10-3
CAISPGTSYWETQYF
TGTGCCATCAGTCCGGGGACTAGCTACTGGGAGACCCAGTACTTC
>11|NA|TRBJ2-4|many|TRBV12-3/TRBV12-4
CASSLSNIQYF
TGTGCCAGCAGTTTGAGCAACATTCAGTACTTC
>14|NA|TRBJ1-6|few|TRBV7-2
CASSLGALGSPLHF
TGTGCCAGCAGCTTAGGGGCATTAGGTTCACCCCTCCACTTT
>13|TRBD2|TRBJ2-1|NA|TRBV12-3/TRBV12-4
CASPGLENNEQFF
TGTGCCAGCCCGGGACTAGAGAACAATGAGCAGTTCTTC
>18|NA|TRBJ2-6|few|TRBV9
CASSPRGRVYSGANVLTF
TGTGCCAGCAGCCCTCGGGGACGGGTCTACTCTGGGGCCAACGTCCTGACTTTC
>12|NA|TRBJ2-3|many|TRBV29-1
CSAGTETDTQYF
TGCAGCGCCGGGACGGAGACAGATACGCAGTATTTT
>15|TRBD1|TRBJ2-1|NA|TRBV29-1
CSVAFGTGLTNEQFF
TGCAGCGTTGCCTTCGGGACAGGGTTAACCAATGAGCAGTTCTTC
>16|NA|TRBJ2-6|NA|TRBV4-2
CASSQAPGSGANVLTF
TGTGCCAGCAGCCAGGCTCCGGGCTCTGGGGCCAACGTCCTGACTTTC
>15|TRBD1|TRBJ2-7|many|TRBV5-5
CASSLTGTEASEQYF
TGTGCCAGCAGCTTGACCGGGACAGAAGCCTCCGAGCAGTACTTC
>14|TRBD1|TRBJ2-2|many|TRBV20-1
CSATRDRAAGELFF
TGCAGTGCTACCCGGGACAGGGCCGCCGGGGAGCTGTTTTTT
>15|NA|TRBJ1-3|few|TRBV10-3
CAISESREIRNTIYF
TGTGCCATCAGTGAGTCACGGGAGATCCGAAACACCATATATTTT
>15|TRBD2|TRBJ2-5|few|TRBV6-1
CASRSQLAARGTQYF
TGTGCCAGCAGATCCCAACTAGCGGCCAGAGGGACCCAGTACTTC
>13|NA|TRBJ1-1|NA|TRBV6-2/TRBV6-3
CASSPLQGFKAFF
TGTGCCAGCAGTCCGCTCCAGGGATTTAAAGCTTTCTTT
>15|NA|TRBJ1-6|NA|TRBV5-6
CASSLVVAEDSPLHF
TGTGCCAGCAGCTTGGTAGTGGCGGAAGATTCACCCCTCCACTTT
>15|NA|TRBJ2-1|few|TRBV12-3/TRBV12-4
CASASSSHYNNEQFF
TGTGCCAGCGCGTCCAGTTCTCACTACAACAATGAGCAGTTCTTC
>15|NA|TRBJ1-1|many|TRBV19
CASTAKTGRNTEAFF
TGTGCCAGTACAGCGAAAACAGGGAGGAACACTGAAGCTTTCTTT
>12|NA|TRBJ1-1|many|TRBV29-1
CSVGQGDTEAFF
TGCAGCGTTGGTCAAGGGGACACTGAAGCTTTCTTT
>15|TRBD2|TRBJ2-3|few|TRBV20-1
CSARGLAGVPDTQYF
TGCAGTGCTAGGGGCTTAGCGGGAGTCCCAGATACGCAGTATTTT
>12|TRBD1|TRBJ1-1|few|TRBV27
CASSFGRGLAFF
TGTGCCAGCAGTTTCGGGAGGGGGCTTGCTTTCTTT
>11|NA|TRBJ2-3|few|TRBV6-2/TRBV6-3
CASSYMYTQYF
TGTGCCAGCAGTTATATGTATACGCAGTATTTT
>12|TRBD2|TRBJ2-1|few|TRBV6-6
CASSPSGNEQFF
TGTGCCAGCAGCCCTAGCGGCAATGAGCAGTTCTTC
>13|NA|TRBJ2-2|few|TRBV9
CASTPQGAGELFF
TGTGCCAGCACCCCACAAGGGGCCGGGGAGCTGTTTTTT
>17|NA|TRBJ2-1|NA|TRBV4-2
CASSQGVGAGGRNEQFF
TGTGCCAGCAGCCAAGGGGTCGGGGCTGGGGGTAGGAATGAGCAGTTCTTC
>14|NA|TRBJ2-1|once|TRBV20-1
CSARQVASYNEQFF
TGCAGTGCGCGCCAGGTGGCCTCCTACAATGAGCAGTTCTTC
>13|NA|TRBJ1-1|few|TRBV20-1
CSARRDANTEAFF
TGCAGTGCTCGCCGAGATGCGAACACTGAAGCTTTCTTT
>16|TRBD1|TRBJ1-4|NA|TRBV20-1
CSARGTGATLFEKLFF
TGCAGTGCTAGGGGGACAGGGGCTACCCTTTTTGAAAAACTGTTTTTT
>16|TRBD1|TRBJ2-3|NA|TRBV20-1
CSARDLRDRVGDTQYF
TGCAGTGCTAGAGATCTTCGGGACAGGGTGGGAGATACGCAGTATTTT
>14|TRBD2|TRBJ2-5|NA|TRBV5-1
CASSGSGGEETQYF
TGCGCCAGCAGCGGGAGCGGGGGAGAAGAGACCCAGTACTTC
>13|NA|TRBJ1-4|few|TRBV7-2
CASSFTRGEKLFF
TGTGCCAGCAGCTTTACCAGGGGTGAAAAACTGTTTTTT
>15|NA|TRBJ1-4|NA|TRBV3-1
CASKGLGFNNEKLFF
TGTGCCAGCAAGGGCCTTGGTTTTAATAATGAAAAACTGTTTTTT
>13|NA|TRBJ1-1|many|TRBV5-6
CASSLDLGTEAFF
TGTGCCAGCAGCTTGGACCTGGGGACTGAAGCTTTCTTT
>15|NA|TRBJ2-2|few|TRBV3-1
CASSQVGRTTGELFF
TGTGCCAGCAGCCAAGTGGGACGTACTACCGGGGAGCTGTTTTTT
>12|NA|TRBJ2-1|NA|TRBV29-1
CSVDRDYPGQFF
TGCAGCGTTGACCGGGATTACCCGGGACAGTTCTTC
>12|NA|TRBJ2-3|many|TRBV5-1
CASSSFTDTQYF
TGCGCCAGCAGCTCTTTCACAGATACGCAGTATTTT
>13|TRBD2|TRBJ2-1|many|TRBV12-3/TRBV12-4
CASSTISGRAQFF
TGTGCCAGCAGTACAATTAGCGGGAGGGCGCAGTTCTTC
>15|NA|TRBJ2-2|NA|TRBV7-9
CASSLKTGPTGELFF
TGTGCCAGCAGCTTGAAGACAGGACCAACCGGGGAGCTGTTTTTT
>15|NA|TRBJ2-5|NA|TRBV18
CASSPTAAYQETQYF
TGTGCCAGCTCACCGACAGCCGCTTACCAAGAGACCCAGTACTTC
>14|NA|TRBJ1-4|NA|TRBV2
CASSERRNNEKLFF
TGTGCCAGCAGTGAACGACGGAATAATGAAAAACTGTTTTTT
>16|NA|TRBJ1-3|few|TRBV5-1
CASSLEFLGSGNTIYF
TGCGCCAGCAGCTTGGAATTCCTCGGCTCTGGAAACACCATATATTTT
>14|NA|TRBJ1-5|NA|TRBV7-6
CASSLGWGVQPQHF
TGTGCCAGCAGCTTAGGATGGGGGGTTCAGCCCCAGCATTTT
>15|NA|TRBJ2-5|NA|TRBV20-1
CSASRLAEYQETQYF
TGCAGTGCTAGTCGGTTAGCGGAGTACCAAGAGACCCAGTACTTC
>15|NA|TRBJ2-7|many|TRBV12-3/TRBV12-4
CASSFTDLSSYEQYF
TGTGCCAGCAGTTTCACCGACTTGAGCTCCTACGAGCAGTACTTC
>16|NA|TRBJ2-2|NA|TRBV9
CASAGGWGANTGELFF
TGTGCCAGCGCCGGGGGGTGGGGGGCCAACACCGGGGAGCTGTTTTTT